Included here is one T cell receptor (beta chain) sequence, with context. These data belong to a study of post-analysis software for immune sequencing data. Across the study: There were relapsing-remitting, secondary progressive and progressive-relapsing multiple sclerosis among the disease courses included.

cDNA libraries for TCR beta contained unique molecular identifiers. TCRdb called the PCR reads again in MiXCR, with one record for every CDR3 protein. The sample records hundreds of thousands of distinct CDR3 sequences, 59% being singletons. The sequenced sample was blood. The TCR sequence derives from a girl aged 2 to 9 with multiple sclerosis.

This chain's CDR3 is CSVDSGTADKYQETQYF. In nucleotides, the CDR3 is TGCAGCGTTGACTCCGGGACAGCCGACAAGTACCAAGAGACCCAGTACTTC. V is TRBV29-1 and J is TRBJ2-5; 7 bases fit TRBD1. The V gene's germline CDR1 is SQVTM and CDR2 ANQGSEA. V gave up 3 bases and J gave up 0 bases; unmatched junction bases: 13. This CDR3 spans 17 amino acids. Looking up the rest from reference TRBV29-1 and TRBJ2-5 gives the full variable domain: SAVISQKPSRDICQRGTSLTIQCQVDSQVTMMFWYRQQPGQSLTLIATANQGSEATYESGFVIDKFPISRPNLTFSTLTVSNMSPEDSSIYLCSVDSGTADKYQETQYFGPGTRLLVL.